Listed here are 13 T cell receptor beta chains from one sample, sequenced in a study of T-cell memory formation after mild COVID-19. TCRdb analysed the 5' RACE reads with MiXCR anew, one entry per CDR3 protein. Of about 100,000 distinct CDR3 sequences detected, around 15% appear once; the ten largest clones hold about 39%. The material sequenced was PBMCs or a T cell subset sorted from them (not recorded which). Receptors originate from a man between 18 and 35 years old who had mild COVID-19 (a few samples of this study predate the infection). Cell type and time point are not known.

This clonotype has just a few counts. This chain links TRBV4-3 with TRBJ2-7; D uncertain. The V gene's germline CDR1 is LGHNA and CDR2 YSLEER. Trimming removed 0 bases at V and 4 bases at J, with 10 bases between. The CDR3 covers 14 residues. This CDR3 is CASSQDQWRYEQYF. In DNA, the CDR3 is TGCGCCAGCAGCCAAGATCAATGGCGGTACGAGCAGTACTTC.

CDR3 DNA: TGTGCCATCGGTTACCTTGTGGCAGGGAGTGGCTACACCTTC. Amino acids: CAIGYLVAGSGYTF. The rearrangement links TRBV10-3 to TRBJ1-2, with D perhaps matching TRBD1 (5 bases). This CDR3 is 14 amino acids long. Germline values: CDR1 ENHRY, CDR2 SYGVKD. Trimming took off 8 bases at V and 7 bases at J, with 20 bases between the two ends.

This sequence joins TRBV29-1 and TRBJ2-1; no definite D call. Trimming pared 5 bases from V and 9 bases from J, leaving 8 bases between. CDR3 size: 10 residues. Germline V gene data show CDR1 as SQVTM and CDR2 as ANQGSEA. This CDR3 reads CSVMSGEQFF. The CDR3 DNA reads TGCAGCGTTATGTCGGGTGAGCAGTTCTTC.

This clonotype was counted a few times. The rearrangement uses TRBV5-1 and TRBJ2-7; 8 positions match TRBD2. The CDR3 has 13 amino acids. V gave up 7 bases and J gave up 3 bases; unmatched junction bases: 6. In germline, CDR1 is SGHRS, CDR2 YFSETQ. DNA of the CDR3: TGCGCCAGCTCACCCGGGGGGGGCTACGAGCAGTACGTC. Translation: CASSPGGGYEQYV.

V usage is TRBV15 and J usage is TRBJ2-3, with D perhaps TRBD2 (6 bases). Germline CDR1 LNHNV, CDR2 YYDKDF (reference sequence). The CDR3 is made up of 17 amino acids. V shed 0 bases and J shed 4 bases, with 17 bases lying between them. This CDR3 is CATSREGPRGTADTQYF. The CDR3 DNA follows: TGTGCCACCAGCAGAGAGGGCCCCCGGGGGACCGCAGATACGCAGTATTTT. The full variable domain, rest sourced from reference TRBV15 and TRBJ2-3, is DAMVIQNPRYQVTQFGKPVTLSCSQTLNHNVMYWYQQKSSQAPKLLFHYYDKDFNNEADTPDNFQSRRPNTSFCFLDIRSPGLGDTAMYLCATSREGPRGTADTQYFGPGTRLTVL.

This chain uses TRBV30 with TRBJ1-1; TRBD1 matches at 7 bases. The V segment lost 1 base and the J segment 0 bases; nucleotides outside the gene matches: 8. Germline CDR1 and CDR2: GTSNPN and SVGIG (reference sequence). This CDR3 region has 16 residues. CDR3 sequence (DNA): TGTGCCTGGAGTGGAGGCTCGACAGGGTTGAACACTGAAGCTTTCTTT. Protein product: CAWSGGSTGLNTEAFF.

The V call is TRBV14, the J call TRBJ1-3; D remains unclear. The CDR3 length is 15 residues. The V end was cut by 6 bases, the J end by 0 bases, with 12 bases between. Germline CDR1 is SGHDN and CDR2 is FVKESK. CDR3 nucleotide sequence: TGTGCCAGCAGGTCAACAGCACTCTCTGGAAACACCATATATTTT. It translates to CASRSTALSGNTIYF.

The chain links TRBV5-1 to TRBJ1-5; possible D gene TRBD1, 6 bases. The CDR3 is 15 residues long. V was clipped by 3 bases and J by 5 bases, with 15 bases between them. Germline CDR1 and CDR2: SGHRS and YFSETQ. In DNA, the CDR3 is TGCGCCAGCAGCTGGGGGATGGGGGCCCATCAGCCCCAGCATTTT. It codes for CASSWGMGAHQPQHF.

The rearrangement uses TRBV4-1 and TRBJ2-7; TRBD2 agrees at 8 bases. V lost 2 bases and J lost 5; bases outside the gene matches: 11. CDR3 length: 16 amino acids. Germline-derived CDR1 and CDR2 are MGHRA and YSYEKL. In DNA form, the CDR3 reads TGCGCCAGCAGCCAATCGGGAGCAAGCGGGGGAGACGAGCAGTACTTC. As protein: CASSQSGASGGDEQYF.

The rearrangement links TRBV7-9 to TRBJ1-2; D gene unclear. The germline V and J ends were trimmed by 2 bases and 4 bases, with 5 bases remaining between them. The CDR3 has 12 residues. The V gene's germline CDR1 is SEHNR and CDR2 FQNEAQ (reference sequence). The CDR3 bases are TGTGCCAGCAGCTTAACACCCTATGGCTACACCTTC. Amino acids: CASSLTPYGYTF.

The sample holds many counts of this clonotype. V is TRBV7-2 and J is TRBJ1-6, with TRBD1 matching 7 bases. The CDR3 contains 16 residues. V dropped 5 bases and J dropped 7; count of bases not matched to a gene: 11. Germline assignment: CDR1 SGHTA and CDR2 FQGNSA. CDR3 region: CASSIRTGRLNSPLHF. CDR3 DNA: TGTGCCAGCAGCATCCGGACAGGCAGGCTCAATTCACCCCTCCACTTT.

This clonotype was picked up many times. The gene calls are TRBV12-3 or TRBV12-4 and TRBJ2-7; D is perhaps TRBD1 (6 bases). CDR3 length: 16 amino acids. V was shortened by 5 bases and J by 5 bases, with 22 bases between the two germline ends. In DNA, the CDR3 is TGTGCCAGCAGTCAGACAGACAGGCGTCTTATGAACGAGCAGTACTTC. Amino acid sequence: CASSQTDRRLMNEQYF.

In this sample, this clonotype turned up a few times. The V and J genes are TRBV4-1 and TRBJ2-3; 14 bases are shared with TRBD2. Germline assignment: CDR1 MGHRA and CDR2 YSYEKL. J was trimmed by 6 bases and V by 2 bases; bases with no gene match: 4. This CDR3 region has 16 residues. The CDR3 region has the DNA TGCGCCAGCAGCCAATGGACTAGCGGGGGGTCGGATACGCAGTATTTT. Translated, it gives CASSQWTSGGSDTQYF.